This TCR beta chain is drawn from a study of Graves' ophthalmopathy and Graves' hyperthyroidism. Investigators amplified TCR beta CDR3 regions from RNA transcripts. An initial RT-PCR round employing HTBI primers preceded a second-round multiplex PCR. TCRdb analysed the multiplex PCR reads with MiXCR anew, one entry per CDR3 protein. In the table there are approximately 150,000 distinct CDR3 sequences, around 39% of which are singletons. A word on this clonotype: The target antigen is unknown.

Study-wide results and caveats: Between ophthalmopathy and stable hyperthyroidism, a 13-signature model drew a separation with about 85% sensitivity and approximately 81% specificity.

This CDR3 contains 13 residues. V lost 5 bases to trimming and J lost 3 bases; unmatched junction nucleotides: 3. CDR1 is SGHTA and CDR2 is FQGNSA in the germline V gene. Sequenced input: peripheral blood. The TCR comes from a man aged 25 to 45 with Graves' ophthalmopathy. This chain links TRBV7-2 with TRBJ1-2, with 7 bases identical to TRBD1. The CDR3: CASSQGVDYGYTF. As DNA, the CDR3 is TGTGCCAGCAGCCAGGGGGTCGACTATGGCTACACCTTC.